This T cell receptor (beta chain) was identified in a study of blood T cells in healthy people across ages. Alongside a J-beta primer mix, a sample-barcoded 5' primer served in a second PCR lasting roughly 6 to 11 cycles. Each cDNA molecule carried a tag from a template-switch adaptor that contained 12 random nucleotides. TCRdb fed the 5' RACE reads into MiXCR, producing one record per CDR3 protein. The sample yields about 1.6 million distinct CDR3 sequences, roughly 30% seen once. Study-wide points: Expanded clonotype changes were possibly confounded by unknown donor CMV status. A conclusive naive versus antigen-experienced comparison was prevented by the unsorted PBMCs. Per-million-T-cell TCR beta diversity fell roughly linearly with age.

The table lists this clonotype with a few counts. The antigen remains undetermined. CDR1 DFQATT and CDR2 SNEGSKA come from the germline V gene (reference sequence). The CDR3 totals 15 residues. After removal of 4 bases from V and 1 base from J, the junction contained 5 bases not matched to a gene. This TCR was recovered from a woman in her 30s in good health. The specimen was blood. The rearrangement joins TRBV20-1 to TRBJ2-5, with 11 positions matching TRBD2. The CDR3 DNA reads TGCAGTGCTACCGTAGCGGGAGGGACCCAAGAGACCCAGTACTTC. It codes for CSATVAGGTQETQYF.